The sequence of this T cell receptor beta chain was determined in a study of OX40 agonist ivuxolimab in advanced cancers. Produced via immunoSEQ multiplex PCR; TCRdb's table is partial and in-frame only. Of about 30,000 clones listed, approximately 84% were seen once; the top ten hold roughly 30%. Notes on this clone: What it recognizes is unknown.

Whole-study results and caveats: On average, CD8+ T cells showed a greater number of expanded clones than CD4+. In a subset of nonresponders, normalized T-cell clonal expansion was also low.

Germline loops: CDR1 SGHNT, CDR2 YENEEA. This CDR3 comprises 18 residues. The V gene lost 5 bases and the J gene lost 4 bases, with 24 bases spanning the gap. The sequenced sample was CD4+ or CD8+ T cells sorted from blood, obtained in a trial of the OX40 agonist ivuxolimab. This rearrangement joins TRBV11-3 to TRBJ2-1, with D perhaps TRBD2 (6 bases). This sequence originates from an adult with an advanced solid tumor such as melanoma, head and neck, liver or kidney cancer. In DNA, the CDR3 is TGTGCCAGCAGCCCCGGGGACTTCAACTTAGGGGTTTACAATGAGCAGTTCTTC. It yields the protein CASSPGDFNLGVYNEQFF.